The rows below give T cell receptor beta chains drawn from one sample of a study of Ad26.COV2.S vaccination and SARS-CoV-2 variants. Measured with immunoSEQ multiplex PCR; TCRdb has only the in-frame clones, and not every one. Of about 370,000 clones in the sample, around nine tenths were seen once. The specimen was peripheral blood, collected in a trial of Ad26.COV2.S vaccine versus placebo. The receptors come from a person between 18 and 59 years old who received the Ad26.COV2.S COVID-19 vaccine or a placebo. Both conserved end residues are part of each CDR3. The D gene is left open where the match is weak.

d_gene,v_gene,len,CDR3aa
NA,TRBV15,15,CATSRGVGAGNTIYF
NA,TRBV7-9,16,CASSLRTGVGAGELFF
TRBD1,TRBV19,14,CASRISGGDSPLHF
NA,TRBV28,15,CASSWGGGSNQPQHF
NA,TRBV20-1,16,CSASLFGGASTDTQYF
NA,TRBV6-5,14,CASSFIGSGNTIYF
NA,TRBV28,12,CASRGNYNEQYF
TRBD1,TRBV19,14,CASSPDRGEDTQYF
NA,TRBV4-1,13,CASSQGRVQPQHF
NA,TRBV6-2/TRBV6-3,13,CASSGGSPHEQFF
TRBD1,TRBV7-2,14,CASSTRTGAYEQYF
TRBD1,TRBV9,14,CASSVGDRVGGYTF
NA,TRBV30,14,CAWSVRRAGTEAFF
NA,TRBV3-1/TRBV3-2,15,CASSQGTGIRAEQYF
NA,TRBV10-2,11,CASSGQYEQYF
NA,TRBV5-4,15,CASSFGSRNTDTQYF
TRBD2,TRBV5-4,15,CASSLLREDSYEQYF
NA,TRBV11-2,17,CASSLMQTFQNTGELFF
TRBD1,TRBV2,15,CASSGGTGIDQPQHF
NA,TRBV5-1,15,CASSLAGNSGNTIYF
TRBD1,TRBV4-1,14,CASRGDRGNEKLFF
NA,TRBV5-6,14,CASFRRTSNTEAFF
TRBD2,TRBV3-1/TRBV3-2,19,CASNTLGTSGSPCQETQYF
NA,TRBV4-3,17,CASSQDARGGMNYGYTF
TRBD1,TRBV6-1,15,CASSELRTGGTEAFF
NA,TRBV7-2,14,CASSSDYSTDTQYF
TRBD2,TRBV6-2/TRBV6-3,14,CASSRLAGSYEQYF
NA,TRBV6-5,15,CASSSRIRVTDEQFF
TRBD1,TRBV6-2/TRBV6-3,17,CASSYDGTGHSNQPQHF